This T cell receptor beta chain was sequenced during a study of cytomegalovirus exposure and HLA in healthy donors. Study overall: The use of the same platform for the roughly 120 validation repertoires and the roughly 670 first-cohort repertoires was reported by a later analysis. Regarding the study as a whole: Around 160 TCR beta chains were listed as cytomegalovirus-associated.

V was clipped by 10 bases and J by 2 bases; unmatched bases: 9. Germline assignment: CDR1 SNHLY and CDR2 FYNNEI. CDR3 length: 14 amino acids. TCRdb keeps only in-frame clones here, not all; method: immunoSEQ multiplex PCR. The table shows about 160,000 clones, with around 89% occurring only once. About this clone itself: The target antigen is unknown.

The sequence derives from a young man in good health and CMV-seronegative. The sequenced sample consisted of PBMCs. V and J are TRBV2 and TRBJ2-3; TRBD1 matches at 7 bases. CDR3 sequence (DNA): TGTGCCACGCGTCCGGGACAGAACACAGATACGCAGTATTTT. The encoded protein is CATRPGQNTDTQYF.